The clone carrying this T cell receptor beta chain was counted once. Antigen specificity is unknown. The record originates from a study of cytomegalovirus exposure and HLA in healthy donors. Whole-study findings and limits: In vitro checks showed that a few CMV-associated chains really do target CMV antigens. Reports showed the classifier diagnosing cytomegalovirus status with high specificity and sensitivity. The dataset shows that most TCR sequences were rare, while some public TCRs occurred in many donors.

Germline trimming cut 4 bases from V and 0 bases from J; bases unmatched to any gene: 4. CDR3 size: 15 residues. The germline CDR1 and CDR2 sequences are SGHTA and FQGNSA. The donors were members of the validation cohort comprising 100 to 150 subjects, separate from the roughly 700-subject first cohort. The data were produced by immunoSEQ multiplex PCR, yet TCRdb's version contains in-frame clones alone and is incomplete. The profile shows 250,000 to 400,000 clones, approximately 85% of them singletons. Material for sequencing was PBMCs. The chain employs TRBV7-2 and TRBJ2-3; the match to TRBD1 covers 7 bases. The source is a man in his thirties or forties in good health and CMV-seronegative. The CDR3 sequence is CASSSDRASTDTQYF. In nucleotides, the CDR3 is TGTGCCAGCAGCTCTGACAGGGCCAGCACAGATACGCAGTATTTT.